The 12 T cell receptor beta chains in this list originate from one sample, sequenced in a study of graft-versus-host responses after intestinal transplantation. The method was immunoSEQ multiplex PCR; TCRdb's version includes in-frame clones alone and lacks a portion of them. The top ten clones hold approximately 1.4% of a sample with tens of thousands of clones, about 92% of them seen once. What these receptors recognize is not known. The sample in question was unstimulated CD8+ T cells sorted from spleen or lymph node cells, obtained before intestinal transplant. The origin of the receptors is a human donor who received an intestinal transplant.

The rearrangement links TRBV27 to TRBJ2-7, with D tentatively TRBD2 (9 bases). CDR3 length: 14 amino acids. Per the germline V gene, CDR1 is MNHEY and CDR2 is SMNVEV (reference sequence). V was pared by 5 bases and J by 7 bases, with 18 bases between. The CDR3 nucleotides read TGTGCCAGCAGTCCCCAGGGGGCGGGGGGGGAGCAGTACTTC. Translated, it gives CASSPQGAGGEQYF.

V gene TRBV5-1 combines with J gene TRBJ2-3; 9 bases are a match to TRBD2. The ends lost 0 bases at V and 1 base at J; junction bases unmatched: 0. Germline V lookup: CDR1 SGHRS, CDR2 YFSETQ. The CDR3 is 15 residues long. CDR3 sequence: CASSLASGGTDTQYF. In nucleotides, the CDR3 is TGCGCCAGCAGCTTGGCTAGCGGGGGCACAGATACGCAGTATTTT.

This chain uses TRBV5-1 with TRBJ2-7; 7 nucleotides agree with TRBD1. Trimming took 2 bases from V and 2 from J; bases not matched to a gene: 4. The CDR3 runs 14 residues. In germline, CDR1 is SGHRS, CDR2 YFSETQ. The CDR3 DNA is TGCGCCAGCAGCTTATCAGGGGGTCCCTACGAGCAGTACTTC. Translated: CASSLSGGPYEQYF.

The CDR3 spells CASSSSQGNTEAFF. The DNA of the CDR3 is TGTGCCAGCAGTTCGAGTCAGGGGAACACTGAAGCTTTCTTT. The chain is built from TRBV6-5 and TRBJ1-1, with a weak D call TRBD1 (5 bases). The CDR3 is 14 amino acids. CDR1 is MNHEY, CDR2 SVGAGI, per germline. V was pared by 4 bases and J by 1 base, with 10 bases between.

This clone was seen once. CDR3 loop: CAISGRVDEQYF. In nucleotides, the CDR3 is TGTGCCATCAGTGGTCGCGTGGACGAGCAGTACTTC. The rearrangement links TRBV10-3 to TRBJ2-7; no clear D. Germline values: CDR1 ENHRY, CDR2 SYGVKD. There are 12 residues in the CDR3. Trimming took off 4 bases at V and 5 bases at J, with 9 bases between the two ends.

This chain uses TRBV13 with TRBJ2-5, with 10 bases aligning to TRBD1. This CDR3 spans 15 amino acids. CDR1 and CDR2 from the germline V gene are PRHDT and FYEKMQ (reference sequence). Trimming at V came to 5 bases and at J to 5 bases, leaving 8 bases not matched to a gene. The CDR3 is CASSTWTGGGETQYF. The CDR3 coding sequence is TGTGCCAGCAGCACCTGGACAGGGGGAGGGGAGACCCAGTACTTC.

This clone came up once. V is TRBV10-2 and J is TRBJ2-1; weak D call: TRBD2 (6 bases). V was shortened by 7 bases and J by 5 bases, with 15 bases between the two germline ends. This CDR3 comprises 14 residues. Germline-derived CDR1 and CDR2 are WSHSY and SAAADI. The CDR3 DNA reads TGCGCCAGCACCTGGGCGGGACCTAACAATGAGCAGTTCTTC. Its translation is CASTWAGPNNEQFF.

The chain links TRBV27 to TRBJ1-1, with TRBD1 identical over 8 bases. Germline CDR1 and CDR2: MNHEY and SMNVEV (reference sequence). This CDR3 is built from 12 residues. V dropped 3 bases and J dropped 10; count of bases not matched to a gene: 4. DNA of the CDR3: TGTGCCAGCAGTTTTGGACAGGGTCGAGCTTTCTTT. Encoded protein: CASSFGQGRAFF.

This clone appeared once. The rearrangement links TRBV2 to TRBJ2-5; 7 positions agree with TRBD1. The closer fit of TRBJ2-7 to the DNA end suggests the J call may be wrong. The CDR3 length is 14 residues. Germline loops: CDR1 SNHLY, CDR2 FYNNEI. The CDR3 bases are TGTGCCACCACGGGACAGCCAGACTCCTACGAGCAGTACTTC. It is translated as CATTGQPDSYEQYF.

The chain employs TRBV18 and TRBJ1-5, with unresolved D. The CDR3 totals 14 residues. The ends were cut back, 0 bases at V and 8 bases at J, with 11 bases in the middle. Germline-derived CDR1 and CDR2 are KGHSH and LQKENI. This chain's CDR3 is CASSPPHAGEPQHF. DNA for the CDR3: TGTGCCAGCTCACCACCCCATGCCGGGGAGCCCCAGCATTTT.

The chain recombines TRBV2 with TRBJ1-1, with no clear D. Germline CDR1 SNHLY, CDR2 FYNNEI. The CDR3 spans 10 residues. The V end lost 8 bases, the J end lost 3 bases, and 4 bases lay between the germline ends. The DNA of the CDR3 is TGTGCCAGCCTGTACACTGAAGCTTTCTTT. This encodes CASLYTEAFF.

The CDR3 DNA is TGCGCCAGCAGCGCAGGGACAGGGCGCGAGCAGTTCTTC. Protein sequence: CASSAGTGREQFF. This sequence joins TRBV5-1 and TRBJ2-1; 9 bases align to TRBD1. Germline values: CDR1 SGHRS, CDR2 YFSETQ. J was trimmed by 10 bases and V by 4 bases; bases with no gene match: 6. This CDR3 contains 13 residues.